The clone carrying this TCR beta chain was picked up a small number of times. The antigen remains unidentified. PCR primers comprised 60 Vbeta and 13 Jbeta primers. TCRdb keeps only in-frame clones here, not all; method: immunoSEQ multiplex PCR. Among about 180,000 clones listed, around three quarters were seen once. Germline CDR1 SGHTA, CDR2 FQGNSA. Trimming took 3 bases from V and 6 from J, leaving 12 bases between them. This CDR3 has 14 amino acids. This sample stems from a study of cytomegalovirus exposure and HLA in healthy donors. Study as a whole: The Caucasian-associated ancestry cluster held around 81% of 398 genotyped donors.

Findings and limits, study-wide: Later on, a genetic analysis was performed. It linked a missense variant in DCLRE1C with V- and J-gene trimming of TCR beta.

The sequencing input was PBMCs. The origin of this receptor is a man aged 35 to 55 in good health and CMV-seronegative. This chain links TRBV7-2 with TRBJ2-1; D may be TRBD1 (6 bases). This CDR3 is CASSLQGQPNEQFF. CDR3 sequence (DNA): TGTGCCAGCAGCTTGCAAGGACAGCCCAATGAGCAGTTCTTC.